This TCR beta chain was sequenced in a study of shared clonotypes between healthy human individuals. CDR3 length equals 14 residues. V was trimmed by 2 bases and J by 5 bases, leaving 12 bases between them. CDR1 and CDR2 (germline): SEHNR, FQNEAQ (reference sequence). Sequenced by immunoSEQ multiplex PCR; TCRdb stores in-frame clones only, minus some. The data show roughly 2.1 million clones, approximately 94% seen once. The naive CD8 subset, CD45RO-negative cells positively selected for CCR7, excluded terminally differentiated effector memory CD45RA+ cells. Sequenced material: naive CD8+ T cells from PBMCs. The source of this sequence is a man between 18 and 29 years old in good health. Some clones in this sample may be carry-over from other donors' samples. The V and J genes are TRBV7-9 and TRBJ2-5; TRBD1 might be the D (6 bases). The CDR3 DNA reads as TGTGCCAGCAGCTTACAGGGGTCGAGGGAGACCCAGTACTTC. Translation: CASSLQGSRETQYF.